This TCR beta chain was sequenced in a study of immune cell composition in non-small cell lung cancer. Study in general: Histologic subtype was mainly adenocarcinoma or squamous cell carcinoma. Findings and caveats of the study: Dominant in vivo tumour-associated clones were not shown to share tumour-reactive sequences. Squamous lung tumours showed higher top 10 clone scores and clonality than adenocarcinomas.

For this clone: What it binds is not known.

Trimming removed 3 bases at V and 6 bases at J, with 16 bases between. The CDR3 spans 15 residues. Germline-derived CDR1 and CDR2 are MDHEN and SYDVKM. Here immunoSEQ multiplex PCR was the method, and the copy in TCRdb shows in-frame clones only, minus some. The table shows around 3,100 clones, with around four fifths occurring only once. The source material was lung tumor tissue. The chain joins TRBV28 to TRBJ2-3; TRBD2 might be the D (5 bases). The TCR originated in a human donor with non-small cell lung cancer. The CDR3 spells CASSFFTTPGDTQYF. The CDR3 DNA is TGTGCCAGCAGTTTCTTCACTACCCCGGGGGATACGCAGTATTTT. The full variable domain, with the rest looked up from reference TRBV28 and TRBJ2-3, is DVKVTQSSRYLVKRTGEKVFLECVQDMDHENMFWYRQDPGLGLRLIYFSYDVKMKEKGDIPEGYSVSREKKERFSLILESASTNQTSMYLCASSFFTTPGDTQYFGPGTRLTVL.